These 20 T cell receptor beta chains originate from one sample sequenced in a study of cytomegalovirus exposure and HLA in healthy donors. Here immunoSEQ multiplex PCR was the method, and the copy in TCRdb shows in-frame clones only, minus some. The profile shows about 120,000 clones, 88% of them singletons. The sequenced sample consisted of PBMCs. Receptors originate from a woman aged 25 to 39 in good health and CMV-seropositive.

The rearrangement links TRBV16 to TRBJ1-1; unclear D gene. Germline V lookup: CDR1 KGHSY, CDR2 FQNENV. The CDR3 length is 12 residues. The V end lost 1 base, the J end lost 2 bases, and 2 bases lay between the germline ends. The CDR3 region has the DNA TGTGCCAGCAGCCAATTAAACACTGAAGCTTTCTTT. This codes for CASSQLNTEAFF.

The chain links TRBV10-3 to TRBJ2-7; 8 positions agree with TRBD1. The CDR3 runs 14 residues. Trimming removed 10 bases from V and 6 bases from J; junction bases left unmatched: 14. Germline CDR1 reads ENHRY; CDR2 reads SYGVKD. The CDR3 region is CATETGTGVGEQYF. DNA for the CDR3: TGTGCCACGGAGACCGGGACAGGCGTTGGCGAGCAGTACTTC.

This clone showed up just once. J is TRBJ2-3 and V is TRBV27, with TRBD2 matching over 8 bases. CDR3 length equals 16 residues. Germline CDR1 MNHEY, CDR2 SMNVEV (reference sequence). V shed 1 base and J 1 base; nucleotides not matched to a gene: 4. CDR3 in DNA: TGTGCCAGCAGTTTATTCCCAGCGGGGGGCACAGATACGCAGTATTTT. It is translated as CASSLFPAGGTDTQYF.

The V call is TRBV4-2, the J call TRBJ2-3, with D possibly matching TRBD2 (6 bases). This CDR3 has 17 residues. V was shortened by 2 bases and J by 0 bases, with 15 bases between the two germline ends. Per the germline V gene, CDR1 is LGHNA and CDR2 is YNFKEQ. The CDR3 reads CASSQQGFGTSTDTQYF. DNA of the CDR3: TGTGCCAGCAGCCAACAGGGCTTCGGGACTAGCACAGATACGCAGTATTTT.

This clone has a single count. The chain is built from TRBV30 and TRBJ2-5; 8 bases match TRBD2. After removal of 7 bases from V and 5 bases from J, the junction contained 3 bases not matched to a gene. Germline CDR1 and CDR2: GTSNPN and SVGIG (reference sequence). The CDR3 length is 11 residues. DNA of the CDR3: TGTGCCTCGGGACTAGGCGAGACCCAGTACTTC. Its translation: CASGLGETQYF.

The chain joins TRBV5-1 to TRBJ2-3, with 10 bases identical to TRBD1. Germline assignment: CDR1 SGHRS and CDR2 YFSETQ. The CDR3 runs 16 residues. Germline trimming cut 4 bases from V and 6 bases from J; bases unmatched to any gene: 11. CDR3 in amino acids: CASSRDPGTGVDTQYF. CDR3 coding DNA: TGCGCCAGCAGCCGAGATCCCGGGACAGGGGTTGATACGCAGTATTTT.

CDR3 sequence: CASSLLAQKTGELFF. As DNA, the CDR3 is TGCGCCAGCAGCTTGTTAGCGCAAAAAACCGGGGAGCTGTTTTTT. The V and J genes are TRBV5-1 and TRBJ2-2, with a possible D match to TRBD2 (5 bases). The germline V and J ends were trimmed by 1 base and 5 bases, with 12 bases remaining between them. The CDR3 is 15 residues long. Germline-derived CDR1 and CDR2 are SGHRS and YFSETQ.

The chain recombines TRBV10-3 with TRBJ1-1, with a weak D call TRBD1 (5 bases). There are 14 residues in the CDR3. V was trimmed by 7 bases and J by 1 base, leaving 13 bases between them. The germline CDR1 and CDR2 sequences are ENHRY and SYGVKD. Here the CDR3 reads CAITGDSANTEAFF. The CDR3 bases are TGTGCCATCACCGGCGACAGTGCGAACACTGAAGCTTTCTTT.

CDR3 sequence: CASSTGTGGSTDTQYF. In DNA form, the CDR3 reads TGTGCCAGCAGCACCGGGACAGGGGGAAGCACAGATACGCAGTATTTT. The rearrangement joins TRBV7-3 to TRBJ2-3; 11 positions agree with TRBD1. Looked up from germline, CDR1 is SGHTA and CDR2 is FQGTGA. There are 16 residues in the CDR3. Trimming took 5 bases from V and 0 from J; bases not matched to a gene: 4.

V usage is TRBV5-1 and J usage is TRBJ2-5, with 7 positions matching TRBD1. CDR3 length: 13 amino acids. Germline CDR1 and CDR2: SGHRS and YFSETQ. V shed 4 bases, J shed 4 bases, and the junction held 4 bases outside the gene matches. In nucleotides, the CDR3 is TGCGCCAGCAGCCTCGACAGGGTAGAGACCCAGTACTTC. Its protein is CASSLDRVETQYF.

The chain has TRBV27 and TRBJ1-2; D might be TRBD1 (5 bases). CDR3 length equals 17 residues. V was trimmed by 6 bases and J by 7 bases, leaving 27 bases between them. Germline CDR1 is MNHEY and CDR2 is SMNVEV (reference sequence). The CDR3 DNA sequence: TGTGCCAGCAGCTCGACGACTCAGGGCTTCCTCAGGAGTGGCTACACCTTC. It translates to CASSSTTQGFLRSGYTF.

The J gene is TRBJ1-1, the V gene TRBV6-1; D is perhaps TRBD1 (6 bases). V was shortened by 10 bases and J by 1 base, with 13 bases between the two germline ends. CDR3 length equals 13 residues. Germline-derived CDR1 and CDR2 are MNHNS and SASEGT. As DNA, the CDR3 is TGTGCCATCCAGACAGGTTGGAACACTGAAGCTTTCTTT. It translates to CAIQTGWNTEAFF.

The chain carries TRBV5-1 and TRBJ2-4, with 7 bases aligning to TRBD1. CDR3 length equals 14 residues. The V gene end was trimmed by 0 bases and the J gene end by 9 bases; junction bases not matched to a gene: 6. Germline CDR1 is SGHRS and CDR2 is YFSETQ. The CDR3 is CASSLDRRTGIQYF. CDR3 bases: TGCGCCAGCAGCTTGGACAGGAGGACAGGCATTCAGTACTTC.

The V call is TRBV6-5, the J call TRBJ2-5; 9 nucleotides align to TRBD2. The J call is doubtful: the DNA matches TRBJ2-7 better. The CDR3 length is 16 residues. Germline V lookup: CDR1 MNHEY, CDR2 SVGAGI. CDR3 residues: CASSYSSAGGRHEQYF. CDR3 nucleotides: TGTGCCAGCAGTTACTCGTCTGCGGGAGGGCGCCACGAGCAGTACTTC.

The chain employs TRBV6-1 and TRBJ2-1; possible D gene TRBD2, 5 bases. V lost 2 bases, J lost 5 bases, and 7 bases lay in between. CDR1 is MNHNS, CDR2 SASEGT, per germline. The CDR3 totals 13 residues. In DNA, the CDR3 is TGTGCCAGCAGTGAACACGGGAACAATGAGCAGTTCTTC. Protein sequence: CASSEHGNNEQFF.

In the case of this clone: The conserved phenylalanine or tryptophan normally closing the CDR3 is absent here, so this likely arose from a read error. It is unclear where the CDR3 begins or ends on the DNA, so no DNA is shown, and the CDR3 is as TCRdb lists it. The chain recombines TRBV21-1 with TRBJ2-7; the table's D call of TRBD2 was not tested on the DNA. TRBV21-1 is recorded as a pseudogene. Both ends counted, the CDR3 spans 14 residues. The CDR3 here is CASSLQERGLSPRL.

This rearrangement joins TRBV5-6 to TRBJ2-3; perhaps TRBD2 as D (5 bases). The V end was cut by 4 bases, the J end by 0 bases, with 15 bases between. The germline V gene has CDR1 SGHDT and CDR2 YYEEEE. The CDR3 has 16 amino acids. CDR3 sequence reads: CASSPLLGGSTDTQYF. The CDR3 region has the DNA TGTGCCAGCAGCCCGCTTCTCGGCGGGAGCACAGATACGCAGTATTTT.

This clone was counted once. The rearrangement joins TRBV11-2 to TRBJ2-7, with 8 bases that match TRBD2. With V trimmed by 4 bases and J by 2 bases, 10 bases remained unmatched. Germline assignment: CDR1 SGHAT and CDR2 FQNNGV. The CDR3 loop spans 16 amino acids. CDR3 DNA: TGTGCCAGCAGCTCAGTCGGGGGGGCCCTCCCCTACGAGCAGTACTTC. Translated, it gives CASSSVGGALPYEQYF.

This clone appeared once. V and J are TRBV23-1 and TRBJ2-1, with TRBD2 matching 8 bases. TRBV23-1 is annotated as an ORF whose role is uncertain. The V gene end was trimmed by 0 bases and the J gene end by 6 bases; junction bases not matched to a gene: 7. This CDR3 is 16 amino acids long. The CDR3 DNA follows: TGCGCCAGCAGTCAATCTCTGGCGGGAGGCCCCAATGAGCAGTTCTTC. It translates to CASSQSLAGGPNEQFF.

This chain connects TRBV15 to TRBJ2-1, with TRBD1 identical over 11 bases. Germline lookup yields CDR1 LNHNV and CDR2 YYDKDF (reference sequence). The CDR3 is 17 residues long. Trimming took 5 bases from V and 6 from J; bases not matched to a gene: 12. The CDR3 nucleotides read TGTGCCACCAGCTCCGAAGGGGGGGACAGGGGGATCAATGAGCAGTTCTTC. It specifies CATSSEGGDRGINEQFF.